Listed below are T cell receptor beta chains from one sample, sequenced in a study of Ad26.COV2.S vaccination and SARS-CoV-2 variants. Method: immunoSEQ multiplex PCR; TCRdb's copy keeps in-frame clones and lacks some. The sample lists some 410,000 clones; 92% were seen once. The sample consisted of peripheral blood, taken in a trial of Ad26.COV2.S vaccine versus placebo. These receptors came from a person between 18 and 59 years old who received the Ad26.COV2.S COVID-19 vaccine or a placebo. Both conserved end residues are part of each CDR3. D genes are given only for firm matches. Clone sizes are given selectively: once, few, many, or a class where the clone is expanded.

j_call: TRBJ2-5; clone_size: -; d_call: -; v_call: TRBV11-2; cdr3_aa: CASSLVGGGGETQYF; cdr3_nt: TGTGCCAGCAGCTTAGTGGGGGGCGGCGGAGAGACCCAGTACTTC
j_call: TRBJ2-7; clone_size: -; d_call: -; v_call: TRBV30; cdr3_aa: CAWSPPTAPYEQYF; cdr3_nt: TGTGCCTGGAGTCCGCCGACAGCTCCCTACGAGCAGTACTTC
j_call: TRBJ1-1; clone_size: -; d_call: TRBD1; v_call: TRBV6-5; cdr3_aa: CAIGTASLMNTEAFF; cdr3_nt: TGTGCCATAGGGACAGCCTCCTTAATGAACACTGAAGCTTTCTTT
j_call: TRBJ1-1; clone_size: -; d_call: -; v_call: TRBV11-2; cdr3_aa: CASSIALGRFLNTEAFF; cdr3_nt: TGTGCCAGCAGCATAGCCTTGGGACGGTTTTTGAACACTGAAGCTTTCTTT
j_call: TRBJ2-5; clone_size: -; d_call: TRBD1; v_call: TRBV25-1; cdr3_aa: CASSEQGQGTETQYF; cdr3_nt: TGTGCCAGCAGTGAACAAGGACAGGGTACAGAGACCCAGTACTTC
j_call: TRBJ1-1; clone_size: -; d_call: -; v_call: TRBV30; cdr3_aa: CAWYRVTEAFF; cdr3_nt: TGTGCCTGGTACCGGGTGACCGAAGCTTTCTTT
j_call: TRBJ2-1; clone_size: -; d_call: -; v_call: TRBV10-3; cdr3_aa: CAISESKPGTHNEQFF; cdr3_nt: TGTGCCATCAGTGAGTCTAAGCCAGGGACGCACAATGAGCAGTTCTTC
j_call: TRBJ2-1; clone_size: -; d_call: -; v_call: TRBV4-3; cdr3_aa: CASSEEVKTNEQFF; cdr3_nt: TGCGCCAGCAGCGAGGAGGTTAAGACCAATGAGCAGTTCTTC
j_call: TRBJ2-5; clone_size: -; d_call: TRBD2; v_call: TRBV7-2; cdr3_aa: CASSFSGGAFETQYF; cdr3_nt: TGTGCCAGCAGCTTTAGCGGGGGGGCCTTTGAGACCCAGTACTTC
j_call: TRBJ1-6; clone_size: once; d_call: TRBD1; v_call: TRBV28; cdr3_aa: CASGTGVSPLHF; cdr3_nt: TGTGCCAGCGGGACAGGGGTTTCACCCCTCCACTTT
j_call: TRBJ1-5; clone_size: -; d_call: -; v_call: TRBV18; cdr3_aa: CASSRAVVGQPQHF; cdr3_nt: TGTGCCAGCTCACGTGCGGTGGTGGGTCAGCCCCAGCATTTT
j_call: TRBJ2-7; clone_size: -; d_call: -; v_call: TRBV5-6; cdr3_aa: CASSLGESYEQYF; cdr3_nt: TGTGCCAGCAGCTTGGGAGAATCCTACGAGCAGTACTTC
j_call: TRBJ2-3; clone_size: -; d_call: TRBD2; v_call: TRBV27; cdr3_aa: CASNGLSGGKDTQYF; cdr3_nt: TGTGCCAGCAATGGGCTAAGCGGGGGGAAAGATACGCAGTATTTT
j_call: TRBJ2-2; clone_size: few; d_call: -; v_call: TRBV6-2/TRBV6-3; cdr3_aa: CASSYVSLRHGELFF; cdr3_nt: TGTGCCAGCAGTTACGTCAGCCTTAGGCACGGGGAGCTGTTTTTT
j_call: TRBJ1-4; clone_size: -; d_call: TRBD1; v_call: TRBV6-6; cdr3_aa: CASSTPGQGWEKLFF; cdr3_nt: TGTGCCAGCAGTACCCCGGGACAGGGTTGGGAAAAACTGTTTTTT
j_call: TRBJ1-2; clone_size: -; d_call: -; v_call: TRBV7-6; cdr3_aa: CASSLAGGNAGYTF; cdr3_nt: TGTGCCAGCAGCTTAGCCGGAGGGAATGCTGGCTACACCTTC
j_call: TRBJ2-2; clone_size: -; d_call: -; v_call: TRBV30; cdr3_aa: CAWSVLRGMGTGELFF; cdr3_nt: TGTGCCTGGAGTGTACTTAGAGGGATGGGCACCGGGGAGCTGTTTTTT
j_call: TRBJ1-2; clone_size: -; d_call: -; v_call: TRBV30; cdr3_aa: CAWSVRVQGGHGYTF; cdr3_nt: TGTGCCTGGAGTGTAAGGGTTCAGGGAGGACACGGCTACACCTTC
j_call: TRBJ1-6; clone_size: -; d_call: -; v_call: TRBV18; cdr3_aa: CASSPPDSRSPLHF; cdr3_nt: TGTGCCAGCTCACCACCGGACAGCCGTTCACCCCTCCACTTT
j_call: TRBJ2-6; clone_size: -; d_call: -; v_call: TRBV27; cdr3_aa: CASSPPESSGANVLTF; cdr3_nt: TGTGCCAGCAGTCCCCCGGAGAGCTCTGGGGCCAACGTCCTGACTTTC
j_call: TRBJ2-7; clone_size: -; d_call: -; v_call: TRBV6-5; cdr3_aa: CASSRRQEMSYEQYF; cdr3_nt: TGTGCCAGCAGTCGAAGACAGGAGATGTCCTACGAGCAGTACTTC
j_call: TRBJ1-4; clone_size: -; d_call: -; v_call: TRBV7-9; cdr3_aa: CASSLEAGSEKLFF; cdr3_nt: TGTGCCAGCAGCTTAGAGGCCGGGAGTGAAAAACTGTTTTTT
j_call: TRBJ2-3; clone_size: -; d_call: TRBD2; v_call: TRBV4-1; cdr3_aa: CASSQASGGIDTQYF; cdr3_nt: TGCGCCAGCAGCCAGGCTAGCGGGGGGATAGATACGCAGTATTTT
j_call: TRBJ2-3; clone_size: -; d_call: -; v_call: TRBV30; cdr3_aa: CAWYSTDTQYF; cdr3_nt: TGTGCCTGGTACAGCACAGATACGCAGTATTTT
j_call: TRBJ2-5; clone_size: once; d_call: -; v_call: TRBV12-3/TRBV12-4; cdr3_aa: CASSQSVETQYF; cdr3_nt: TGTGCCAGCAGCCAATCTGTCGAGACCCAGTACTTC
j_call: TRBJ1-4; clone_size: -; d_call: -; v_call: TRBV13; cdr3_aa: CASSDRSVGNEKLFF; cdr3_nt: TGTGCCAGCAGCGACCGATCTGTAGGGAATGAAAAACTGTTTTTT